This T cell receptor (beta chain) was found in a study of blood T cell repertoires in COVID-19 (dated by TCRdb to the early 2020s). Context from the whole study: Samples from collaborators originated in the United States, Italy and Spain and spanned both the acute and convalescent phases of COVID-19. Samples came from the ongoing ImmuneRACE study (first 160 participants) plus 1,254 subjects from 6 global collaborators. Where HLA class I and class II types were available, the types were taken from metadata supplied by the sample provider, not from assay-based typing. The repertoires were released in a freely available public database meant as a resource for research on the immune response to SARS-CoV-2. The material from the prospective study consisted of cDNA or gDNA derived from T cells, B-cell-depleted T cells, or PBMCs. Subjects who had been exposed to COVID-19, were actively infected with it, or had recovered from it provided the deeply sampled blood TCRbeta repertoires that made up the dataset. A de-identified subject ID, COVID-19 status, age in years and sex were almost always included in the sample metadata.

TCRbeta CDR3 regions were amplified from genomic DNA by means of the immunoSEQ Assay, a bias-controlled multiplex PCR. For the original study's pipeline: Within the assay, amplification of reference gene primers was used to estimate how many nucleated cells each sample contained. Sequence reads were collapsed and filtered to measure the absolute abundance of every unique TCRbeta CDR3 rearrangement. For each sample, productive Simpson clonality was calculated as the square root of Simpson's diversity index over productive rearrangements. TCRdb provides this immuneACCESS table in a form limited to in-frame rearrangements. Some clones are lacking; in checked studies, under half of them reflect an unresolved V gene, and why the rest are absent is not known. V and J calls and clone size are given by that table; D and trimming were obtained from the DNA. The sample table shows 200,000 to 250,000 clones, and just under 85% are seen once. About 2% of the sample goes to the ten largest clones.

Each collaborating institution followed its own protocols to collect whole blood in K2EDTA tubes. For TCRbeta analysis, collaborators shipped samples in one of three forms: frozen whole blood, isolated PBMCs, or DNA extracted from either of those sample types. Regarding this clone: This receptor's antigen is unknown. No base quality information exists; no much larger clone differs at one position.

For CDR1 and CDR2, the germline V gene (reference sequence) lists SGHNT and YYREEE. Including the terminal cysteine and phenylalanine, the CDR3 comprises 15 residues. The CDR3 DNA has 45 bases and is translated from base 1. Between the V and J ends, shortened by 0 bases and 1 base respectively, the junction contains 10 bases. The paper's findings and limits, for the study overall: The quantity of clinical and demographic metadata differed by source and by participant and was supplied without curation.

This TCR was sampled from a woman of 80 years or more with acute or convalescent COVID-19. This chain is built from TRBV5-4 and TRBJ1-2, with the D gene too uncertain to name. The source material was peripheral blood. The CDR3 region has the sequence CASSLVSQHNYGYTF. The nucleotides are TGTGCCAGCAGCTTGGTGTCACAGCATAACTATGGCTACACCTTC.